Each of the 13 T cell receptor beta chains below was sequenced from the same sample in a study of T cells in Graves' hyperthyroidism and ophthalmopathy. What was amplified from RNA transcripts were TCR beta CDR3 regions. TCR CDR3 underwent first-round RT-PCR with the HTBI primer set. From the multiplex PCR reads, TCRdb called clonotypes with MiXCR, one entry per CDR3 protein. The sample has some 550,000 distinct CDR3 sequences; roughly a sixth are singletons. The sequenced sample was blood. The receptors here all came from a woman aged 40 to 50 with Graves' ophthalmopathy.

This clonotype was counted ten times or more. CDR3 bases: TGTGCCAGCAGCCTTCTCACATCCAGAGGGGTTAATGGCTACACCTTC. This translates into CASSLLTSRGVNGYTF. The chain uses TRBV3-1 and TRBJ1-2; a weak D match, TRBD1 (5 bases). Germline V CDR1 and CDR2: LGHDT, YNNKEL (reference sequence). Trimming removed 4 bases from V and 6 bases from J, with 21 bases in between. This CDR3 spans 16 amino acids.

The chain couples TRBV12-3 or TRBV12-4 to TRBJ1-5, with a possible D match to TRBD1 (5 bases). This CDR3 has 17 amino acids. With 9 bases removed from V and 2 bases from J, the gap between germline ends came to 23 bases. The CDR3 region has the DNA TGTGCCAGTCTGTTGGGAGGGGCGCTGAGCTGCAATCAGCCCCAGCATTTT. It is translated as CASLLGGALSCNQPQHF.

This chain uses TRBV20-1 with TRBJ2-1; the D is unclear. The CDR3 loop spans 11 amino acids. Looked up from germline, CDR1 is DFQATT and CDR2 is SNEGSKA (reference sequence). Trimming took 8 bases from V and 8 from J, leaving 13 bases between them. This CDR3 reads CSSIFGDEQFF. CDR3 sequence (DNA): TGCAGTTCGATTTTTGGGGATGAGCAGTTCTTC.

This clonotype was recorded many times. The genes are TRBV27 and TRBJ2-7; possible D gene TRBD2, 6 bases. The ends were cut back, 7 bases at V and 5 bases at J, with 18 bases in the middle. From germline, CDR1 is MNHEY and CDR2 SMNVEV (reference sequence). The CDR3 totals 14 residues. The CDR3 sequence: CASTLRRGIDEQYF. CDR3 nucleotide sequence: TGTGCCAGCACCCTCCGGCGCGGGATCGACGAGCAGTACTTC.

The rearrangement links TRBV7-9 to TRBJ2-5, with D tentatively TRBD1 or TRBD2 (5 bases each). The CDR3 spans 16 residues. The germline CDR1 and CDR2 sequences are SEHNR and FQNEAQ (reference sequence). V lost 5 bases and J lost 5, with 21 bases in between. The CDR3 DNA is TGTGCCAGCAGCGACAAAGGGACCCTTAGTCTGGAGACCCAGTACTTC. Protein sequence: CASSDKGTLSLETQYF.

This clonotype was counted a few times. This chain joins TRBV6-1 and TRBJ1-2; TRBD1 aligns across 8 bases. CDR1 is MNHNS, CDR2 SASEGT, per germline. After removal of 1 base from V and 8 bases from J, the junction contained 9 bases not matched to a gene. The CDR3 contains 15 residues. The DNA for the CDR3 is TGTGCCAGCAGTGAAGATTCCGGGACAGGTCGGGGCTACACCTTC. Translating it yields CASSEDSGTGRGYTF.

In DNA form, the CDR3 reads TGTGCCAGCAGTGAAGTAGGCCGACCCTCTCACGAGCAGTACTTC. It encodes CASSEVGRPSHEQYF. This sequence joins TRBV6-1 and TRBJ2-7; D is undetermined. The germline V gene encodes CDR1 MNHNS and CDR2 SASEGT. With 1 base removed from V and 5 bases from J, the gap between germline ends came to 15 bases. The CDR3 has 15 residues.

This clonotype turned up a few times. The chain couples TRBV18 to TRBJ2-7; no firm D call. The V and J ends lost 2 bases and 6 bases respectively, with 8 bases between them. Germline-derived CDR1 and CDR2 are KGHSH and LQKENI. CDR3 length: 12 amino acids. The CDR3 DNA reads TGTGCCAGCTCACCAAACGCGATCGAGCAGTACTTC. Its translation: CASSPNAIEQYF.

The rearrangement uses TRBV12-3 or TRBV12-4 and TRBJ1-1; D remains unclear. V lost 6 bases, J lost 4 bases, and 6 bases lay in between. This CDR3 spans 11 amino acids. The CDR3 is CASRGATEAFF. CDR3 nucleotide sequence: TGTGCCAGCAGGGGAGCCACTGAAGCTTTCTTT.

This clonotype has just a few counts. V usage is TRBV6-5 and J usage is TRBJ2-3; D is possibly TRBD1 (5 bases). V was clipped by 2 bases and J by 6 bases, with 9 bases between them. This CDR3 region has 13 residues. Germline CDR1 reads MNHEY; CDR2 reads SVGAGI. CDR3 loop: CASSYPPGDTQYF. The CDR3 coding sequence is TGTGCCAGCAGTTACCCCCCAGGGGATACGCAGTATTTT.

This clonotype was detected once. This may be a read error: a much more frequent sequence differs by one nucleotide. The chain has TRBV2 and TRBJ2-1; TRBD1 matches 8 bases. The CDR3 has 14 residues. Per germline, CDR1 SNHLY and CDR2 FYNNEI. V dropped 5 bases and J dropped 10; count of bases not matched to a gene: 10. CDR3 bases: TGTGCCAGCAGTTGGACAGGGTGGCCCTACGAGCAGTTCTTC. This translates into CASSWTGWPYEQFF.

The rearrangement joins TRBV28 to TRBJ2-1; possible D gene TRBD1, 7 bases. CDR3 length equals 14 residues. Trimming took off 5 bases at V and 3 bases at J, with 11 bases between the two ends. CDR1 and CDR2 from the germline V gene are MDHEN and SYDVKM. This CDR3 is CASSGGDSYNEQFF. The CDR3 DNA sequence: TGTGCCAGCAGTGGCGGGGACAGCTACAATGAGCAGTTCTTC.

The chain recombines TRBV2 with TRBJ1-1; D unresolved. The germline gives CDR1 SNHLY, CDR2 FYNNEI. This CDR3 spans 14 amino acids. Trimming shortened V by 7 bases and J by 3 bases, and 15 bases separated the two germline ends. The CDR3 coding sequence is TGTGCCAGCAATCTCGCCAGGTTGCACACTGAAGCTTTCTTT. It is translated as CASNLARLHTEAFF.